This TCR beta chain emerged from a study of cytomegalovirus exposure and HLA in healthy donors (dated by TCRdb to the late 2010s). A note on the overall study: An earlier analysis of approximately 640 of the donors reported more than 250 Gb of sequence data and around 120 million unique TCR beta sequences from about 179 million T cells. An earlier analysis of 587 of the donors used high-throughput TCR beta sequencing to judge whether each TCR beta V gene segment behaved as functional or pseudogenic. Four to six DR-DQ haplotypes were handled as single units for association and clustering because linkage in the cohort was strong. Among around 400 genotyped donors of the cohort, an average of approximately 240,000 unique TCR beta nucleotide sequences were sequenced per donor, around 20% of them non-productive. The genetic ancestry cluster associated with self-reported Caucasian donors included about 81% of the 300 to 400 genotyped donors. The later analysis used no new phenotypic data to find candidate immune exposures, relying instead on TCR beta sequences and their occurrence across donors. A separate validation cohort of approximately 130 different subjects was used in addition to the 666-subject first cohort. In a later analysis, previously published TCR beta repertoires from 550 to 700 donors were re-analyzed and high-resolution HLA genotyping was added so that TCR occurrence patterns could be studied. Using immunosequencing, the study profiled T cell repertoires from 640 or so subjects and related those repertoires to cytomegalovirus serostatus. A later genetic analysis took genome-wide SNP genotypes for about three fifths of the 666 donors and used that subset as a discovery cohort. To predict cytomegalovirus infection status, the study combined high-throughput TCR immunosequencing, statistical association of individual TCRs with disease status, and machine learning. The study aimed to test whether signatures of past pathogen exposure could be identified by cataloging public T cell receptors. Approximately 310 gigabases of sequencing data and some 85 million unique TCR sequences were included in an early release covering roughly 600 HLA-typed donors. The number of donors typed differed by locus, with 629-630 for A, B, C, DRB1 and DQB1, around 560 for DQA1, 600 to 610 for DPA1, and about 450 for DPB1. HLA typing covered class I and class II loci at four-digit resolution. Donor age, sex, ethnicity and CMV serostatus were compiled alongside the repertoire data. Every repertoire in the discovery cohort had been generated on one and the same sequencing platform. The paper's findings and limits, for the study overall: Only TCR beta chains were sequenced in this cohort, and the absence of alpha or paired-chain data limited detectable features. Across donors, most TCR sequences were observed very rarely, whereas some public TCRs were present in many individuals. Because counts were too low, approximately 18 rarely observed V segments, including chromosome 9 orphons, were excluded from the earlier analysis of around 590 of the donors. A later analysis found that TCR association rates varied across HLA loci, with DRB1 alleles showing the most associated TCRs and HLA-C alleles the fewest. Because some donors lacked HLA typing at each locus, the association tests relied only on the typed subset. A later genetic analysis reported fewer N-insertions in productive TCRs among donors in an Asian-associated ancestry cluster than the roughly 620-donor mean. Immune exposure information for the cohort was limited to CMV serostatus. A few of the identified cytomegalovirus-associated TCR beta chains were confirmed in vitro to be specific for cytomegalovirus antigens. Cytomegalovirus status was reported to be diagnosed by the classifier with high specificity and sensitivity in both the original and validation cohorts. In an earlier analysis of approximately 600 of the donors, most TCR beta V segments were observed in productive rearrangements about 87% or about 30% of the time, broadly matching IMGT annotations. Several of the top co-occurrence clusters appeared to be linked to parvovirus B19, influenza, CMV and Epstein-Barr virus, according to a later analysis. Strong co-occurrence of HLA alleles, especially DR and DQ, made assigning TCR associations to individual alleles difficult. Some IMGT-functional V segments, including TRBV6-2 and TRBV6-3, could not be told apart with the 87-base-pair reads, so those segments were excluded. In a later analysis, HLA-associated TCR beta chains showed more clonal expansion and lower generation probabilities than non-associated chains that were equally common. A later analysis found that most CMV-associated TCR beta chains appeared HLA-restricted, with HLA associations seemingly driven largely by CMV exposure. It was suggested by the authors that the approach could potentially be generalized to other disease states and immunological phenotypes. The study gave a list of about 170 TCR beta chains associated with cytomegalovirus. Specific HLA alleles were associated with 16,951 TCR beta sequences at a false discovery rate of 0.05 in a later analysis. The sequencing pipeline was judged likely to have produced a cluster of highly shared sequence variants as a technical artifact. A further reported finding was that TCR beta sequences accurately predicted the HLA-A and HLA-B alleles for most subjects in the first cohort. Correlated functional status among segregating V segments might reflect linkage disequilibrium, but an unknown experimental factor could not be ruled out. V-gene and J-gene trimming of TCR beta chains was associated with a missense DCLRE1C variant in a later genetic analysis, and the association was replicated in an independent cohort. Sequencing depth was assumed to be roughly uniform across donors in the presence/absence analyses, though that assumption may not hold.

A word on this clone: No antigen is known for it. Within one base of it there is no much larger clone, and no base qualities were kept.

Library generation was performed with the immunoSEQ multiplex PCR assay. For the multiplex PCR, a mixture combining 60 forward primers for TCR Vbeta segments and 13 reverse primers for TCR Jbeta segments was used. A multiplex PCR assay on genomic DNA amplified the CDR3 region of rearranged TCR beta genes. The Illumina HiSeq System was used to sequence the amplified TCR beta libraries as 87-base-pair reads. As for the original processing: A later analysis tallied roughly 78 million unique TCR beta chains across the 550 to 850 repertoires, and approximately 11 million of those chains were shared by two or more donors. Raw reads were error-corrected and collapsed into unique sequences by a nearest-neighbor algorithm in which closely related sequences were merged to remove PCR and sequencing errors. V, D and J gene segments were assigned by aligning CDR3 sequences to IMGT reference sequences. Each retained sequence needed at least a six-nucleotide match to both a V gene segment and a J gene segment. A rearrangement was called productive if the CDR3 had no stop codons and remained in frame with V and J, and every other rearrangement was called non-productive. Following IMGT convention, CDR3 was defined as the stretch from the second conserved V-encoded cysteine to the conserved J-encoded phenylalanine. In an earlier analysis of just under 600 of the donors, sequences lacking an unambiguous match to a single V gene segment were excluded. An earlier analysis of fewer than 750 of the donors called V segments functional above 56.7% productive rearrangements and segregating when the between-donor standard deviation exceeded 5%. A statistical classification framework was built for diagnosing cytomegalovirus status from the catalog of TCR beta chain sequences. In a later analysis, TCR nucleotide sequences were compared against IMGT/GENE-DB human TR gene sequences so that V and J genes could be assigned. A later analysis assigned CDR3 sequences and most-parsimonious VDJ recombination scenarios with the TCRdist pipeline. In a later analysis, every TCR beta chain was defined by the combination of its CDR3 amino acid sequence and its V-gene family, and reads without a unique V-gene family were dropped. To address suspected cross-contamination and a sequencing artifact, a later analysis removed approximately 590 highly shared, low-generation-probability nucleotide sequences. In a later analysis, a clonal expansion index was calculated for each public chain from normalized within-repertoire ranks of inferred template counts. A later analysis computed generation probabilities with a VDJ recombination model fitted to out-of-frame rearrangements, and checked the results against IGoR. In a later analysis, hypergeometric tests were used to score TCR-TCR, TCR-HLA and TCR-CMV co-occurrence, with a repertoire-size bias correction applied to TCR pairs. A later analysis estimated false discovery rates by permuting HLA or CMV assignments 20 times. In a later analysis, co-occurring TCRs were grouped using DBSCAN, with TCRdist sequence similarity added in when clustering inside HLA-allele-positive subsets. Repertoires with fewer than 30,000 or more than 120,000 public chains were left out of co-occurrence clustering, as were about 5 repertoires with anomalous nucleotide sharing. TCRdb's version of the immuneACCESS table is confined to in-frame rearrangements and falls short of the full clone set. An unresolved V gene accounts for under half of the shortfall where checked; the remainder is of unknown origin. Clone size and V and J calls were adopted from that table, with D and trimming inferred from the DNA. For this sample there are about 93,000 clones; roughly 79% appear just once. Of the sample, under 0.75% falls within the top ten clones.

The cohort comprised around 700 healthy bone marrow donors. At the time of sampling, all cohort members were nominally healthy, though unrecorded immune exposures were likely present. The donor was CMV seronegative and belonged to the group of approximately 320 seronegative cohort members. Every donor gave a peripheral blood sample, and the peripheral blood mononuclear cells from that sample were used for TCR beta sequencing. The Qiagen DNeasy Blood Extraction Kit was used to extract genomic DNA from the blood cell samples. For this chain, trimming is 1 base at the V end and 1 base at the J end, and the number of junction bases without a gene match is 2. The germline V gene (reference sequence) specifies SGHNT as CDR1 and YYREEE as CDR2. The CDR3 starts with the cysteine, ends with the phenylalanine, and has 15 residues. Only the CDR3 DNA is retained, 45 bases long and in frame from the first base.

The sequencing input was PBMCs. The receptor's source is a man younger than 40 in good health and CMV-seronegative. The sequence joins TRBV5-4 to TRBJ1-1, with 9 junctional bases fitting TRBD1. The DNA sequence follows: TGTGCCAGCAGCTTGCAGGACAGGGGGAACACTGAAGCTTTCTTT. The encoded protein is CASSLQDRGNTEAFF.